Listed below are T cell receptor beta chains from one sample, sequenced in a study of blood T cell repertoires in COVID-19. Libraries were prepared by immunoSEQ multiplex PCR; TCRdb keeps only in-frame clonotypes and omits some of them. The profile shows about 240,000 clones, approximately 87% of them singletons. The sequenced sample consisted of peripheral blood. These receptors all stem from a man in his 60s with acute or convalescent COVID-19. CDR3s include the opening cysteine and the closing phenylalanine or tryptophan. A D gene is named only where the DNA matches it firmly. Clone size appears in some rows only: once, few, many, or a class for an expanded clone.

abundance,d_gene,len,j_gene,v_gene,CDR3nt,CDR3aa
few,TRBD2,16,TRBJ2-3,TRBV7-2,TGTGCCAGCAGCTCCTTAGCGGGGTCCGGAGCAGATACGCAGTATTTT,CASSSLAGSGADTQYF
once,.,14,TRBJ1-1,TRBV4-1,TGCGCCAGCAGCCAACCAACGAGGAACACTGAAGCTTTCTTT,CASSQPTRNTEAFF
.,.,16,TRBJ2-7,TRBV27,TGTGCCAGCAGTTTATCAAGATTACAGGGAAACTACGAGCAGTACTTC,CASSLSRLQGNYEQYF
.,.,15,TRBJ1-5,TRBV4-3,TGCGCCAGCAGCCAAGGCCCTGTTGGATCAGGGCCCCAGCATTTT,CASSQGPVGSGPQHF
.,.,14,TRBJ2-1,TRBV19,TGTGCCAGTAGTATAGGGCAGGGCGACAATGAGCAGTTCTTC,CASSIGQGDNEQFF
.,.,13,TRBJ2-1,TRBV29-1,TGCAGCGTCTCGCCTAGCTCCTACAATGAGCAGTTCTTC,CSVSPSSYNEQFF
.,.,17,TRBJ2-3,TRBV3-1/TRBV3-2,TGTGCCAGCAGCCAAGCCACTACGGGACTTAGCACAGATACGCAGTATTTT,CASSQATTGLSTDTQYF
.,.,13,TRBJ1-1,TRBV7-3,TGTGCCAGCAGCTTATCAGAGAACACTGAAGCTTTCTTT,CASSLSENTEAFF
.,.,18,TRBJ2-7,TRBV28,TGTGCCAGTTCTCGAGTTGCCTTTCGGGCCAGCGCAGGGTACGAGCAGTACTTC,CASSRVAFRASAGYEQYF
.,.,18,TRBJ1-1,TRBV29-1,TGCAGCGCTAACGGTTGGGGATCCTACAAACAGGGCGACACTGAAGCTTTCTTT,CSANGWGSYKQGDTEAFF
few,.,11,TRBJ1-2,TRBV12-3/TRBV12-4,TGTGCCACCCGGGGGGGCTATGGCTACACCTTC,CATRGGYGYTF
.,.,13,TRBJ2-3,TRBV6-2/TRBV6-3,TGTGCCAGCAGCACAGACAAAACAGATACGCAGTATTTT,CASSTDKTDTQYF
.,.,16,TRBJ2-1,TRBV1,TGCACCAGCAGGCCCCCCCCAGCGAACTCCTACAATGAGCAGTTCTTC,CTSRPPPANSYNEQFF
.,.,15,TRBJ1-1,TRBV27,TGTGCCAGCAGACGACAGTCCCCGGTGAACACTGAAGCTTTCTTT,CASRRQSPVNTEAFF
.,.,14,TRBJ1-6,TRBV28,TGTGCCAGCAGTTTATCGGTGAATAATTCACCCCTCCACTTT,CASSLSVNNSPLHF
.,TRBD2,15,TRBJ2-7,TRBV11-2,TGTGCCAGCAGCTATGGGACTAGCGGAACCTACGAGCAGTACTTC,CASSYGTSGTYEQYF
.,.,15,TRBJ2-7,TRBV30,TGTGCCTGGAGTGTACCTGGACAGAAGACCTACGAGCAGTACTTC,CAWSVPGQKTYEQYF
.,TRBD2,15,TRBJ2-1,TRBV12-5,TGTGCTAGTGGGGAAGCGGGAGGGCTTGACAATGAGCAGTTCTTC,CASGEAGGLDNEQFF
.,.,15,TRBJ2-1,TRBV4-2,TGTGCCAGCAGCCAAGGATTGCGGGGAAACAATGAGCAGTTCTTC,CASSQGLRGNNEQFF
.,.,14,TRBJ1-4,TRBV14,TGTGCCAGCAGCCAAGAAGAGGGGGAGGAAAAACTGTTTTTT,CASSQEEGEEKLFF
.,.,15,TRBJ1-5,TRBV19,TGTGCCAGTAGTATAGTGGAGGGTAGCAATCAGCCCCAGCATTTT,CASSIVEGSNQPQHF
.,.,14,TRBJ1-5,TRBV27,TGTGCCAGCAGTATCGGGGATAGCAATCAGCCCCAGCATTTT,CASSIGDSNQPQHF
.,TRBD1,15,TRBJ2-3,TRBV27,TGTGCCAGCAGTTCTATCGGACAGGGCAAAGATACGCAGTATTTT,CASSSIGQGKDTQYF
.,TRBD1,15,TRBJ2-3,TRBV24-1,TGTGCCACCGGGACAGGGGGCGTCGGCACAGATACGCAGTATTTT,CATGTGGVGTDTQYF
.,.,15,TRBJ2-5,TRBV6-5,TGTGCCAGCAGTTACTCGCCGGCAGGGGTGGAGACCCAGTACTTC,CASSYSPAGVETQYF
many,.,15,TRBJ2-1,TRBV4-1,TGCGCCAGCAGCCAAGACAGACTACCGACAAATGAGCAGTTCTTC,CASSQDRLPTNEQFF
.,TRBD1,15,TRBJ1-5,TRBV6-6,TGTGCCAGCAGTTACTCGTACAGGGGAAATCAGCCCCAGCATTTT,CASSYSYRGNQPQHF
.,TRBD1,15,TRBJ2-7,TRBV5-6,TGTGCCAGCAGCTGGGCCCGACAGGGGGCCTACGAGCAGTACTTC,CASSWARQGAYEQYF
.,TRBD2,15,TRBJ2-7,TRBV7-2,TGTGCCAGCAGCTTAGTAATAGCGGGAGGTTACGAGCAGTACTTC,CASSLVIAGGYEQYF
.,.,14,TRBJ1-1,TRBV27,TGTGCCAGCAGTTCCGCGGGGGCGTACACTGAAGCTTTCTTT,CASSSAGAYTEAFF
once,TRBD1,14,TRBJ1-2,TRBV6-5,TGTGCCAGCAGTCCCGGACAGGGGGTATATGGCTACACCTTC,CASSPGQGVYGYTF
.,.,18,TRBJ1-5,TRBV28,TGTGCCAGCAGTTTAGACACGCGGGGTTTCGGGGGCAATCAGCCCCAGCATTTT,CASSLDTRGFGGNQPQHF
.,TRBD1,21,TRBJ2-1,TRBV7-3,TGTGCCAGCAGTCCGAACAGGGGGCGTAATCTCCCCGGCGGGAGATACAATGAGCAGTTCTTC,CASSPNRGRNLPGGRYNEQFF
.,.,13,TRBJ2-7,TRBV28,TGTGCCAGCACGGTCTCGGGAGCCTACGAGCAGTACTTC,CASTVSGAYEQYF
once,TRBD2,17,TRBJ2-3,TRBV6-2/TRBV6-3,TGTGCCAGCAGCCCCAGACTAGCGGGAGATGGCACAGATACGCAGTATTTT,CASSPRLAGDGTDTQYF
.,TRBD1,16,TRBJ2-7,TRBV5-6,TGTGCCAGCAGCTTGTGGCGAACAGGGGCGACCTACGAGCAGTACTTC,CASSLWRTGATYEQYF
.,TRBD1,14,TRBJ1-5,TRBV18,TGTGCCAGCTCAACAGGGGACGGGGGTCAGCCCCAGCATTTT,CASSTGDGGQPQHF